What follows are 21 T cell receptor beta chains derived from one specimen sequenced in a study of blood T cells in healthy people across ages. Next came a second PCR, run for about 6 to 12 cycles, which used a sample-barcoded 5' primer along with a J-beta primer mix. TCRdb reprocessed the 5' RACE reads with MiXCR, giving one entry per CDR3 protein. The sample records 1.2 million to 1.5 million distinct CDR3 sequences, approximately 38% being singletons. The sample comprised blood. These receptors were taken from a woman under 30 in good health.

This clonotype was recorded a few times. The V and J genes are TRBV14 and TRBJ1-1, with D maybe TRBD1 (5 bases). This CDR3 is built from 12 residues. The germline gives CDR1 SGHDN, CDR2 FVKESK. V dropped 6 bases and J dropped 6 bases, with 11 bases sitting between them. Written as DNA, the CDR3 is TGTGCCAGCAGTGCAGGGAGCGCTGAAGCTTTCTTT. Residues: CASSAGSAEAFF. Based on the CDR3 plus reference TRBV14 and TRBJ1-1, the full variable domain is EAGVTQFPSHSVIEKGQTVTLRCDPISGHDNLYWYRRVMGKEIKFLLHFVKESKQDESGMPNNRFLAERTGGTYSTLKVQPAELEDSGVYFCASSAGSAEAFFGQGTRLTVV.

The V call is TRBV12-5, the J call TRBJ2-7; D might be TRBD1 (9 bases). Germline CDR1 reads LGHNT; CDR2 reads FRNRAP. V was pared by 6 bases and J by 2 bases, with 29 bases between. CDR3 length: 19 amino acids. DNA of the CDR3: TGTGCTAGTGGCGGGACAGGGAAGACTAGCGCCCAGGAGGCCTACGAGCAGTACTTC. Translating gives CASGGTGKTSAQEAYEQYF.

This chain joins TRBV6-5 and TRBJ2-3, with 7 bases identical to TRBD1. V shed 6 bases and J 5 bases; nucleotides not matched to a gene: 8. The V gene's germline CDR1 is MNHEY and CDR2 SVGAGI. This CDR3 region has 14 residues. CDR3 nucleotides: TGTGCCAGCAGCAGGGCAGGGGGTATAGATACGCAGTATTTT. Protein product: CASSRAGGIDTQYF.

A single count supports this clonotype. This rearrangement joins TRBV3-1 to TRBJ1-6, with 7 bases matching TRBD1. With V trimmed by 1 base and J by 9 bases, 6 bases remained unmatched. CDR1 LGHDT and CDR2 YNNKEL come from the germline V gene (reference sequence). The CDR3 is 15 residues long. The CDR3 DNA reads TGTGCCAGCAGCCAAGCGTCATCAGGGGGTTCACCCCTCCACTTT. Protein: CASSQASSGGSPLHF. The complete variable domain, with remaining parts taken from reference TRBV3-1 and TRBJ1-6, reads DTAVSQTPKYLVTQMGNDKSIKCEQNLGHDTMYWYKQDSKKFLKIMFSYNNKELIINETVPNRFSPKSPDKAHLNLHINSLELGDSAVYFCASSQASSGGSPLHFGNGTRLTVT.

A note on this clonotype: Sequence at one end of the junction differs from germline and may be a read error. The chain combines TRBV7-2 with TRBJ2-4, with D perhaps TRBD1 (6 bases). The CDR3 has 15 residues. Germline loops: CDR1 SGHTA, CDR2 FQGNSA. The CDR3 bases are TGTGCCGGCAGCCCTTTACCACAGGGCAAAAACATTCAGTACTTC. Its translation is CAGSPLPQGKNIQYF. Combining the CDR3 with reference TRBV7-2 and TRBJ2-4 gives the whole variable domain GAGVSQSPSNKVTEKGKDVELRCDPISGHTALYWYRQSLGQGLEFLIYFQGNSAPDKSGLPSDRFSAERTGGSVSTLTIQRTQQEDSAVYLCAGSPLPQGKNIQYFGAGTRLSVL.

The V and J genes are TRBV20-1 and TRBJ1-2; 9 nucleotides match TRBD1. The V and J ends lost 6 bases and 2 bases, in that order; junction bases with no gene match: 7. The CDR3 is 14 amino acids. Germline CDR1 DFQATT, CDR2 SNEGSKA (reference sequence). CDR3 protein: CSATLGQGNYGYTF. The CDR3 nucleotides read TGCAGTGCCACACTCGGACAGGGGAACTATGGCTACACCTTC.

This clonotype was recorded a few times. The chain carries TRBV3-1 and TRBJ1-2; D is possibly TRBD1 (5 bases). Germline loops: CDR1 LGHDT, CDR2 YNNKEL (reference sequence). V lost 0 bases and J lost 4, with 15 bases in between. This CDR3 comprises 16 residues. In DNA form, the CDR3 reads TGTGCCAGCAGCCAAGATCGCCGGGGCCTAGTCTATGGCTACACCTTC. It specifies CASSQDRRGLVYGYTF.

This clonotype was observed a few times. V usage is TRBV30 and J usage is TRBJ2-3, with a tentative D call TRBD1 (7 bases). CDR3 size: 15 residues. The germline V gene has CDR1 GTSNPN and CDR2 SVGIG (reference sequence). The V and J ends lost 0 bases and 2 bases respectively, with 12 bases between them. In nucleotides, the CDR3 is TGTGCCTGGAGTGTCCCAGGGGGGTACACAGATACGCAGTATTTT. Translating gives CAWSVPGGYTDTQYF.

This sequence joins TRBV4-1 and TRBJ1-2, with 12 bases lining up with TRBD1. J lost 3 bases, V lost 1 base, and 9 bases had no gene match. The CDR3 runs 18 residues. Germline CDR1 MGHRA, CDR2 YSYEKL. The DNA for the CDR3 is TGCGCCAGCAGCCAAGTTTGGGACAGGGGGCGATCGGACTATGGCTACACCTTC. Translation gives CASSQVWDRGRSDYGYTF.

This clonotype came up many times. V usage is TRBV21-1 and J usage is TRBJ1-2; the D call of TRBD1 is as the table states it, not checked on the DNA. TRBV21-1 is marked as a pseudogene. The CDR3 sequence is 13 residues long. CDR3 nucleotides: TGTGCCAGCAGCTGCCGGGACAGTTATGGCTACACCTTC. Residues: CASSCRDSYGYTF.

The rearrangement joins TRBV9 to TRBJ2-3, with TRBD2 matching 7 bases. The germline gives CDR1 SGDLS, CDR2 YYNGEE. The V and J ends lost 0 bases and 2 bases, in that order; junction bases with no gene match: 6. CDR3 length: 16 amino acids. CDR3 protein: CASSVAPGGITDTQYF. The CDR3 nucleotides are TGTGCCAGCAGCGTAGCCCCCGGGGGGATCACAGATACGCAGTATTTT. Filled out from reference TRBV9 and TRBJ2-3, the complete variable domain reads DSGVTQTPKHLITATGQRVTLRCSPRSGDLSVYWYQQSLDQGLQFLIQYYNGEERAKGNILERFSAQQFPDLHSELNLSSLELGDSALYFCASSVAPGGITDTQYFGPGTRLTVL.

V and J are TRBV3-1 and TRBJ2-1; D is perhaps TRBD1 (6 bases). Germline V gives CDR1 LGHDT, CDR2 YNNKEL (reference sequence). The CDR3 loop spans 17 amino acids. V lost 0 bases and J lost 5, with 17 bases in between. The CDR3 nucleotides read TGTGCCAGCAGCCAAGATATAAGGGCAGGGGTAAACAATGAGCAGTTCTTC. Translated, it gives CASSQDIRAGVNNEQFF.

This clonotype appeared a single time. The gene calls are TRBV5-1 and TRBJ2-3; TRBD1 matches 8 bases. The V gene's germline CDR1 is SGHRS and CDR2 YFSETQ. The CDR3 runs to 15 residues. Trimming cost V 4 bases and J 5 bases; bases outside gene matches: 9. CDR3 sequence reads: CASSENGQGIDTQYF. The CDR3 bases are TGCGCCAGCAGCGAAAACGGACAGGGAATAGATACGCAGTATTTT.

This clonotype was detected a few times. The J gene is TRBJ1-5, the V gene TRBV28; 10 bases fit TRBD1. Per germline, CDR1 MDHEN and CDR2 SYDVKM. This CDR3 has 20 amino acids. V shed 5 bases and J 0 bases; nucleotides not matched to a gene: 16. The DNA for the CDR3 is TGTGCCAGCAGTCAAGTGGTTGGGACAGGGGCTGACTATAGCAATCAGCCCCAGCATTTT. This translates into CASSQVVGTGADYSNQPQHF.

This clonotype was picked up a small number of times. V and J are TRBV12-3 or TRBV12-4 and TRBJ1-5; D possibly corresponds to TRBD1 (6 bases). The V gene lost 2 bases and the J gene lost 3 bases, with 20 bases spanning the gap. This CDR3 contains 18 residues. CDR3 bases: TGTGCCAGCAGTTTATCATACGGAGGACTGGGGGCCAATCAGCCCCAGCATTTT. It encodes CASSLSYGGLGANQPQHF.

The chain combines TRBV6-1 with TRBJ2-1; the D gene is possibly TRBD2 (7 bases). In germline, CDR1 is MNHNS, CDR2 SASEGT. This CDR3 is built from 14 residues. V dropped 7 bases and J dropped 2 bases, with 12 bases sitting between them. CDR3: CASKWGGPYNEQFF. In DNA form, the CDR3 reads TGTGCCAGCAAATGGGGGGGGCCCTACAATGAGCAGTTCTTC.

This clonotype has a handful of counts. With a much larger clone just one base away, this may be a read error. The chain joins TRBV18 to TRBJ2-5; possibly TRBD2 for D (6 bases). The J call could be wrong; TRBJ2-1 is a better fit for the DNA end. This CDR3 spans 15 amino acids. Germline loops: CDR1 KGHSH, CDR2 LQKENI. The CDR3 DNA is TGTGCCAGCTCACCACCGGAGCTCGGGGGAGAGACCCAGTTCTTC. Translating it yields CASSPPELGGETQFF.

The genes are TRBV10-3 and TRBJ2-7, with a weak D call TRBD1 (5 bases). The CDR3 has 15 amino acids. Germline V gene lookup returns CDR1 ENHRY and CDR2 SYGVKD. The V gene lost 2 bases and the J gene lost 1 base, with 12 bases spanning the gap. CDR3 loop: CAISEGTGLSYEQYF. CDR3 bases: TGTGCCATCAGTGAGGGAACAGGATTGTCCTACGAGCAGTACTTC.

The rearrangement uses TRBV3-1 and TRBJ2-7; D is undetermined. Looked up from germline, CDR1 is LGHDT and CDR2 is YNNKEL (reference sequence). CDR3 length equals 13 residues. Trimming shortened V by 0 bases and J by 5 bases, and 8 bases separated the two germline ends. CDR3 sequence reads: CASSQDFDNEQYF. CDR3 sequence (DNA): TGTGCCAGCAGCCAAGATTTTGACAACGAGCAGTACTTC.

This chain connects TRBV7-3 to TRBJ2-3, with 10 nucleotides matching TRBD2. The CDR3 extends over 18 amino acids. Germline V gives CDR1 SGHTA, CDR2 FQGTGA. V shed 0 bases, J shed 2 bases, and the junction held 8 bases outside the gene matches. CDR3 bases: TGTGCCAGCAGCTTAACGGCGCAAACTAGCGGGGCCACAGATACGCAGTATTTT. Its protein product is CASSLTAQTSGATDTQYF.

The sample holds a few counts of this clonotype. This chain joins TRBV20-1 and TRBJ2-4; 7 bases fit TRBD2. The last part of the DNA fits TRBJ2-7 better; the J call may be wrong. The CDR3 extends over 14 amino acids. The germline V gene has CDR1 DFQATT and CDR2 SNEGSKA (reference sequence). The CDR3 nucleotides read TGCAGTGCTGAAGATACTAGCGCCACCTACGAGCAGTACTTC. It is translated as CSAEDTSATYEQYF.